What follows is one T cell receptor (beta chain) and its context. Its antigen remains unidentified. One entry per CDR3 protein, called by TCRdb with MiXCR from the reads. The sample contains 75,000 to 100,000 distinct CDR3 sequences, roughly half of which appear only once. The V gene's germline CDR1 is GTSNPN and CDR2 SVGIG (reference sequence). Trimming took 4 bases from V and 4 from J, leaving 11 bases between them. The CDR3 is 12 residues long. The data are from a study of T cell repertoires in cytomegalovirus infection. For the study at large: HLA-C-restricted CMV epitopes, recently identified, and well-studied HLA-B-restricted ones were used by the study. Public TCR beta signatures were indicative of both CMV infection and a matching HLA type.

The rearrangement links TRBV30 to TRBJ2-7; D unclear. The starting material was CD8+ T cells from cultured PBMCs, obtained from culture after CMV antigen stimulation. The receptor was derived from a human donor in good health (CMV status not recorded). Some clones in this sample may be carry-over from other donors' samples. The DNA for the CDR3 is TGTGCCTGGAAGGATAGTGGTTACGAGCAGTACTTC. This translates into CAWKDSGYEQYF.